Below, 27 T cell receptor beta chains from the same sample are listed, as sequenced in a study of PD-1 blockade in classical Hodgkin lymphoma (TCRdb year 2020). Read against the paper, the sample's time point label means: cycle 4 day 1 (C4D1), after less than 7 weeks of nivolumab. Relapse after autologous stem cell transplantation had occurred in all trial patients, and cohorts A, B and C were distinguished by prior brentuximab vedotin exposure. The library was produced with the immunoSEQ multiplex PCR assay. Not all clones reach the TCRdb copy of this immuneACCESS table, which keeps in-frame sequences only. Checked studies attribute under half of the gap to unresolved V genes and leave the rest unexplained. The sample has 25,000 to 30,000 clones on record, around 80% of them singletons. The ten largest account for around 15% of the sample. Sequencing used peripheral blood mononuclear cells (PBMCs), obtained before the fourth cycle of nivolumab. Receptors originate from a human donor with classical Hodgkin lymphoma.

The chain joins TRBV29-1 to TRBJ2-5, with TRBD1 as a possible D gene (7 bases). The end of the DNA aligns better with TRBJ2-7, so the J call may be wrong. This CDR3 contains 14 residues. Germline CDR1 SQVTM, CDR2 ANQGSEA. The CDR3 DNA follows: TGCAGCGTCACCGGACAGGCGGCGGGGTACGAGCAGTACTTC. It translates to CSVTGQAAGYEQYF.

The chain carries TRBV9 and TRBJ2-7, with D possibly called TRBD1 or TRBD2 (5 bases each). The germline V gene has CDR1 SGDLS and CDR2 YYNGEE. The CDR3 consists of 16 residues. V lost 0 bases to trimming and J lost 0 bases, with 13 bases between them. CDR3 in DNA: TGTGCCAGCAGCGTAGACGCGCGTGGGGGCTCCTACGAGCAGTACTTC. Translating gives CASSVDARGGSYEQYF.

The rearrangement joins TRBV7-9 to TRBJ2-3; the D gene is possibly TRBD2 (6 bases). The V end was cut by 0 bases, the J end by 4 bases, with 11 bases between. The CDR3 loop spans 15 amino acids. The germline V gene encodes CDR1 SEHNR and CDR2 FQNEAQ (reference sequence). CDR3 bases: TGTGCCAGCAGCTTAGCCAGCGGAGGGTCAGATACGCAGTATTTT. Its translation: CASSLASGGSDTQYF.

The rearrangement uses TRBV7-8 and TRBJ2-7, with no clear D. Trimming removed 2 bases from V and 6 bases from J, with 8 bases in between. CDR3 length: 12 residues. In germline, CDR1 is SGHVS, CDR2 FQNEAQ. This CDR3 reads CASSLFPLEQYF. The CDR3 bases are TGTGCCAGCAGCTTATTTCCTCTCGAGCAGTACTTC.

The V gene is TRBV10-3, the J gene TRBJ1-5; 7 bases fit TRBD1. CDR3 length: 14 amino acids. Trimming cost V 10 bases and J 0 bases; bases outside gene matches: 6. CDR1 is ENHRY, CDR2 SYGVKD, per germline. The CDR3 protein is CATRDSNSNQPQHF. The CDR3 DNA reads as TGTGCCACAAGGGACAGCAATAGCAATCAGCCCCAGCATTTT.

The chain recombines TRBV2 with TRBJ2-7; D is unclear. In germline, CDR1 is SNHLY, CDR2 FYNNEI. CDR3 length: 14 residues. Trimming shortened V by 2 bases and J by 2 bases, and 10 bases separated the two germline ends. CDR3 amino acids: CASSETTAAYEQYF. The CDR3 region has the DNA TGTGCCAGCAGTGAAACGACCGCAGCCTACGAGCAGTACTTC.

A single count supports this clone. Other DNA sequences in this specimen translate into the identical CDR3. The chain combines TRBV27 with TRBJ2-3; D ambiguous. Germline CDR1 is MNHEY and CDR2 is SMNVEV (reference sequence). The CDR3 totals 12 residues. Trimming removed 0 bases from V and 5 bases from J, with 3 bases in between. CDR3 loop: CASSLSGDTQYF. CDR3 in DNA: TGTGCCAGCAGTTTATCGGGAGATACGCAGTATTTT.

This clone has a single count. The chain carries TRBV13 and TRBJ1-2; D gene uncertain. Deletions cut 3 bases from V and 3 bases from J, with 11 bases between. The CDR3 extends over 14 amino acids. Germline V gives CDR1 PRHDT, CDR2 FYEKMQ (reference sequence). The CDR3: CASSFFRLDYGYTF. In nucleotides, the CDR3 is TGTGCCAGCAGCTTTTTTAGGTTGGACTATGGCTACACCTTC.

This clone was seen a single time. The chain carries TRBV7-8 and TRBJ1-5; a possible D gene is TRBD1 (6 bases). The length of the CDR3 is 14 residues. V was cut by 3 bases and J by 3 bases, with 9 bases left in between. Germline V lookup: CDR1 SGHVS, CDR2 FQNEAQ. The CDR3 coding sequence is TGTGCCAGCAGCTTGGCGGGGGCCAATCAGCCCCAGCATTTT. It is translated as CASSLAGANQPQHF.

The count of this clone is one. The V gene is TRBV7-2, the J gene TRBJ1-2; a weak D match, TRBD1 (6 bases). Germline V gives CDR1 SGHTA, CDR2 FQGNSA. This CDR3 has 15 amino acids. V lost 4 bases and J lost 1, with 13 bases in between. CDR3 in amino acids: CASSSTDRFNYGYTF. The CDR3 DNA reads TGTGCCAGCAGCTCTACGGACAGATTTAACTATGGCTACACCTTC.

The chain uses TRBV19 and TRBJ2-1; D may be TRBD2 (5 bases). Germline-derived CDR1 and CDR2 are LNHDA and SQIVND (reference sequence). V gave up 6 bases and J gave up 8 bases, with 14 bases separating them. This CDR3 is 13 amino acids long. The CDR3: CASRLAGRDEQFF. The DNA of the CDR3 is TGTGCCAGTAGGCTAGCCGGTCGCGATGAGCAGTTCTTC.

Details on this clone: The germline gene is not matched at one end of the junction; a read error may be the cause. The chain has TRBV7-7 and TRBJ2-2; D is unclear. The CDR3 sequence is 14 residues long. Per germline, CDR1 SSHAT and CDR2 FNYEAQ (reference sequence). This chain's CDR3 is CASSLGVTSGELFF. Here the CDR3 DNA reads TGTGCTAGCAGCTTAGGAGTGACATCTGGGGAGCTGTTTTTT.

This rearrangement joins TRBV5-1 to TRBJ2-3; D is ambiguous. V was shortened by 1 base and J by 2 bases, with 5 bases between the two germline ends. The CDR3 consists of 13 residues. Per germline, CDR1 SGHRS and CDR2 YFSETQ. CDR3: CASSLQITDTQYF. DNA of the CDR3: TGCGCCAGCAGCTTGCAGATCACAGATACGCAGTATTTT.

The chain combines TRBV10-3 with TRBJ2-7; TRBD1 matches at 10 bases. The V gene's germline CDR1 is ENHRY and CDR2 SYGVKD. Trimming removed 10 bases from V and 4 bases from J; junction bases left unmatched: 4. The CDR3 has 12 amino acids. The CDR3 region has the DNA TGTGCCACTTGGACAGGGGGATACGAGCAGTACTTC. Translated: CATWTGGYEQYF.

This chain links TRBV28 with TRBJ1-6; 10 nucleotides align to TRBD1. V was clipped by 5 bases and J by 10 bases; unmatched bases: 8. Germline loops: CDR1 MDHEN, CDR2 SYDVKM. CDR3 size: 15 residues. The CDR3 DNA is TGTGCCAGCAGTAATCCGGGACAGGGGTACTCACCCCTCCACTTT. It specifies CASSNPGQGYSPLHF.

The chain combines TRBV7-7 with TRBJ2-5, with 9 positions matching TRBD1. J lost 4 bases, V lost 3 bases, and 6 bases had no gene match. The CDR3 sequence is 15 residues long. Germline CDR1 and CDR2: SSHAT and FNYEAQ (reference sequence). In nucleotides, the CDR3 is TGTGCCAGCAGCTTCCGACAGGGGGTTACAGAGACCCAGTACTTC. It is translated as CASSFRQGVTETQYF.

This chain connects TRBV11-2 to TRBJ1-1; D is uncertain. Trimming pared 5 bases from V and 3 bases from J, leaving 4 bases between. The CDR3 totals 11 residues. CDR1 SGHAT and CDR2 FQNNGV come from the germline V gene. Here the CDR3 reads CASSRDTEAFF. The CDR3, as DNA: TGTGCCAGCAGCCGAGACACTGAAGCTTTCTTT. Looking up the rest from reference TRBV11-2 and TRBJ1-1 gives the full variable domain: EAGVAQSPRYKIIEKRQSVAFWCNPISGHATLYWYQQILGQGPKLLIQFQNNGVVDDSQLPKDRFSAERLKGVDSTLKIQPAKLEDSAVYLCASSRDTEAFFGQGTRLTVV.

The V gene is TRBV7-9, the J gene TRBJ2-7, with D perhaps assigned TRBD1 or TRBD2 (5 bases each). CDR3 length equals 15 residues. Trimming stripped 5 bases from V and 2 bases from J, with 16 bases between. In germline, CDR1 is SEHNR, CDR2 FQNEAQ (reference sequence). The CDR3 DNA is TGTGCCAGCAGCCGCCTCGGGATAGGGGCCTACGAGCAGTACTTC. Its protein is CASSRLGIGAYEQYF.

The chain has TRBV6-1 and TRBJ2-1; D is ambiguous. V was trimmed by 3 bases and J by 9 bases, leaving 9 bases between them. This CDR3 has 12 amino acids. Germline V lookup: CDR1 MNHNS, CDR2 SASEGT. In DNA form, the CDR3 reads TGTGCCAGCAGTGATGGTAGTATTGAGCAGTTCTTC. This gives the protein CASSDGSIEQFF.

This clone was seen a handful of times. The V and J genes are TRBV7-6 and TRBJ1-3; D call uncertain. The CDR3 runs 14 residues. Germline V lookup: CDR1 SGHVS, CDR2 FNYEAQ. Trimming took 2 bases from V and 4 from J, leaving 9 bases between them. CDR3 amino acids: CASSLSQTGNTIYF. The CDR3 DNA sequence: TGTGCCAGCAGCTTAAGCCAAACCGGAAACACCATATATTTT.

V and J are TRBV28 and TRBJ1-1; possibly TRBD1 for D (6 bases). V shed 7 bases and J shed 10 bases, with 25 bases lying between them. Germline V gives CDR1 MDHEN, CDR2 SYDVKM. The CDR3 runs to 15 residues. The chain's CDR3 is CASTFSRGQTILAFF. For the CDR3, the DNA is TGTGCCAGCACCTTTAGCAGGGGCCAGACGATACTAGCTTTCTTT.

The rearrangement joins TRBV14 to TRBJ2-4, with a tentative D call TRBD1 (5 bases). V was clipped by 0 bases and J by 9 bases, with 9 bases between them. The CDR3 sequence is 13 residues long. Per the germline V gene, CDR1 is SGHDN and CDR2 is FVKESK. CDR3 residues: CASSQDRVGIQYF. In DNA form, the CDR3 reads TGTGCCAGCAGCCAAGACAGGGTTGGCATTCAGTACTTC. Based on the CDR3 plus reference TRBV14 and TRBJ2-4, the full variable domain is EAGVTQFPSHSVIEKGQTVTLRCDPISGHDNLYWYRRVMGKEIKFLLHFVKESKQDESGMPNNRFLAERTGGTYSTLKVQPAELEDSGVYFCASSQDRVGIQYFGAGTRLSVL.

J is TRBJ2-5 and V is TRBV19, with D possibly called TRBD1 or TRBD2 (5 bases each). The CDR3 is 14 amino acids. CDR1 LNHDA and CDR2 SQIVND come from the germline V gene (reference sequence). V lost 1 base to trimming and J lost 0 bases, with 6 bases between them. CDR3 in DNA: TGTGCCAGTAGTATAGGGGGGAACCAAGAGACCCAGTACTTC. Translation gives CASSIGGNQETQYF.

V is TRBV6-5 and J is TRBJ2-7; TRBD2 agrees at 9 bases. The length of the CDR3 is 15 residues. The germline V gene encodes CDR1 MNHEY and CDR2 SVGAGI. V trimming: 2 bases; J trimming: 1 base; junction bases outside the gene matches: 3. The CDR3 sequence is CASSYELAGSYEQYF. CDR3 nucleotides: TGTGCCAGCAGTTACGAGCTAGCGGGGTCCTACGAGCAGTACTTC.

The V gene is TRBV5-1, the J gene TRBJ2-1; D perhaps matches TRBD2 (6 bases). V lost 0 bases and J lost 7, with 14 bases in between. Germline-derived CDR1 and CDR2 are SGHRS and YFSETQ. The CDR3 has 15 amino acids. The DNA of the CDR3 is TGCGCCAGCAGCTTGGACGTTTTCGGGGGAAATGAGCAGTTCTTC. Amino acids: CASSLDVFGGNEQFF.

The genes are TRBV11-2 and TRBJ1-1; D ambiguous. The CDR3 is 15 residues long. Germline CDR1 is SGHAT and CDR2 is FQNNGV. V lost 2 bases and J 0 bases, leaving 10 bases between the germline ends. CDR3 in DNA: TGTGCCAGCAGCTTATATTCCCAGATGAACACTGAAGCTTTCTTT. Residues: CASSLYSQMNTEAFF. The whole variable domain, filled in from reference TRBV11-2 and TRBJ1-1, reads EAGVAQSPRYKIIEKRQSVAFWCNPISGHATLYWYQQILGQGPKLLIQFQNNGVVDDSQLPKDRFSAERLKGVDSTLKIQPAKLEDSAVYLCASSLYSQMNTEAFFGQGTRLTVV.

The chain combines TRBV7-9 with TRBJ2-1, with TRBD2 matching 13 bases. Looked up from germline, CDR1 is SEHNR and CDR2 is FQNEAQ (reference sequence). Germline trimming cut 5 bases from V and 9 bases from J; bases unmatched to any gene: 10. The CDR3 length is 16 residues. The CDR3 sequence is CASSPRRTSGSIEQFF. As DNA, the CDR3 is TGTGCCAGCAGCCCAAGGAGGACTAGCGGGAGTATTGAGCAGTTCTTC.